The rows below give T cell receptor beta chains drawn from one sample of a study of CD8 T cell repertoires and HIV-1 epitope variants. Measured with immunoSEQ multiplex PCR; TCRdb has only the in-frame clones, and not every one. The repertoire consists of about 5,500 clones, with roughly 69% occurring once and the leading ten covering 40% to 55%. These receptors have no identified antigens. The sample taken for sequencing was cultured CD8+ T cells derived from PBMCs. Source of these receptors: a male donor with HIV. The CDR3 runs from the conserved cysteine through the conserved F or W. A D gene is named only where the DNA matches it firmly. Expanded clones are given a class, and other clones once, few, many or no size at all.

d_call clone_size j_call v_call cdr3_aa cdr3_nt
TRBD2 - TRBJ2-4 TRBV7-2 CASSLPGLAGSGNIQYF TGTGCCAGCAGCTTGCCGGGACTAGCGGGATCGGGGAACATTCAGTACTTC
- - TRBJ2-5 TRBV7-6 CASSLASAAGGVETQYF TGTGCCAGCAGCTTAGCATCCGCGGCCGGGGGCGTGGAGACCCAGTACTTC
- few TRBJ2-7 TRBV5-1 CASSLGYEQYF TGCGCCAGCAGCTTGGGGTACGAGCAGTACTTC
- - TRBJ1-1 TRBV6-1 CATGAMNTEAFF TGTGCCACAGGGGCCATGAACACTGAAGCTTTCTTT
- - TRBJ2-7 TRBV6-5 CASSSDVSAYEQYF TGTGCCAGCAGTTCAGATGTCTCGGCCTACGAGCAGTACTTC
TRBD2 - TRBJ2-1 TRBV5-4 CASQQGLAGGSNEQFF TGTGCCAGCCAGCAGGGACTAGCGGGGGGGAGCAATGAGCAGTTCTTC
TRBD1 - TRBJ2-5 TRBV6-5 CASSNTGGRETQYF TGTGCCAGCAGTAATACAGGGGGGCGAGAGACCCAGTACTTC
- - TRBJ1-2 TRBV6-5 CASGPKGGPRGYTF TGTGCCAGTGGGCCAAAGGGGGGCCCGAGAGGCTACACCTTC
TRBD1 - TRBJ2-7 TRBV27 CASRQGASSYEQYF TGTGCCAGCAGACAGGGGGCTTCCTCCTACGAGCAGTACTTC
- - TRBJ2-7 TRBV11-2 CASSLEVWVAAYEQYF TGTGCCAGCAGCTTAGAGGTGTGGGTCGCGGCCTACGAGCAGTACTTC
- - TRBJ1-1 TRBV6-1 CASSGTYGTTEAFF TGTGCCAGCAGCGGGACCTACGGAACCACTGAAGCTTTCTTT
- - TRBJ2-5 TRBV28 CASSYHRRAAEPGTQYF TGTGCCAGCAGTTACCACCGTCGGGCCGCGGAACCGGGGACCCAGTACTTC
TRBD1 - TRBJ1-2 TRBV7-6 CASTPGQGLYGYTF TGTGCCAGTACTCCGGGACAGGGGCTGTATGGCTACACCTTC
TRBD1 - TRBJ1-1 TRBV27 CASWTGITEAFF TGTGCCAGCTGGACAGGGATCACTGAAGCTTTCTTT
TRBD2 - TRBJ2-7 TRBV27 CASSLKGPRGLAGDYEQYF TGTGCCAGCAGTTTAAAGGGCCCCCGGGGACTAGCGGGTGACTACGAGCAGTACTTC
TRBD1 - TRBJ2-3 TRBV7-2 CASSLSGQGADTQYF TGTGCCAGCAGCTTGAGCGGACAGGGGGCAGATACGCAGTATTTT
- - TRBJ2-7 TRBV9 CASSVDSSREQYF TGTGCCAGCAGCGTAGATTCTAGCCGCGAGCAGTACTTC
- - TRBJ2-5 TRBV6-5 CASSNSHGGRETQYF TGTGCCAGCAGCAATTCCCACGGCGGGCGGGAGACCCAGTACTTC
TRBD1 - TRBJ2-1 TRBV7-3 CASRWTGPSSYNEQFF TGTGCCAGCAGGTGGACAGGCCCAAGCTCCTACAATGAGCAGTTCTTC
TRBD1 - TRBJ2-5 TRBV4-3 CASSQATGGLETQYF TGCGCCAGCAGCCAAGCGACAGGGGGGTTAGAGACCCAGTACTTC
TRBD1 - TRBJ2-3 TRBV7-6 CASSLGQGTDTQYF TGTGCCAGCAGCTTGGGACAGGGAACAGATACGCAGTATTTT
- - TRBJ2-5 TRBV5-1 CASSSGQSPDQYF TGCGCCAGCAGCTCAGGACAGAGCCCGGACCAGTACTTC
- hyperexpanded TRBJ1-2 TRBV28 CASGLYPLDLNYGYTF TGTGCCAGCGGCTTATATCCCTTGGACCTTAACTATGGCTACACCTTC
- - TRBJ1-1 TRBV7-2 CASSLDATGYTEAFF TGTGCCAGCAGCTTAGACGCAACAGGGTACACTGAAGCTTTCTTT
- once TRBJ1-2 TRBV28 CASTLTPNYGYTF TGTGCCAGCACCCTAACACCGAACTATGGCTACACCTTC
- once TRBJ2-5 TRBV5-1 CASSFEAAGQETQYF TGCGCCAGCAGCTTCGAGGCGGCAGGCCAAGAGACCCAGTACTTC
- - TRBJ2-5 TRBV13 CASSFLTPQETQYF TGTGCCAGCAGCTTCCTAACACCTCAAGAGACCCAGTACTTC
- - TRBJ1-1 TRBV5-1 CASSLATGGTEAFF TGCGCCAGCAGCTTGGCCACAGGCGGAACTGAAGCTTTCTTT
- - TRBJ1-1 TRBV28 CASSLQTEAFF TGTGCCAGCAGTTTACAGACCGAAGCTTTCTTT
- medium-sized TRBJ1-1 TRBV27 CASSPSDTYTEAFF TGTGCCAGCAGCCCCTCCGACACTTACACTGAAGCTTTCTTT
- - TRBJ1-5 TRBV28 CASSLTGNQPQHF TGTGCCAGCAGTTTAACGGGCAATCAGCCCCAGCATTTT
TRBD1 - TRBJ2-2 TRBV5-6 CASSLLGAGTANTGELFF TGTGCCAGCAGCTTGTTAGGAGCCGGGACAGCGAACACCGGGGAGCTGTTTTTT
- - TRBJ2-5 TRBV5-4 CASSYRTEETQYF TGTGCCAGCAGCTACAGGACAGAAGAGACCCAGTACTTC
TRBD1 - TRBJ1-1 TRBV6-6 CASRTLDTGGTEAFF TGTGCCAGCAGAACATTAGACACAGGGGGAACTGAAGCTTTCTTT
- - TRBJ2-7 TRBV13 CASSLGRTYEQYF TGTGCCAGCAGCTTAGGCCGGACCTACGAGCAGTACTTC
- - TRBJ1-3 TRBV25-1 CASSPRDSGNTIYF TGTGCCAGCAGTCCCCGGGACTCTGGAAACACCATATATTTT
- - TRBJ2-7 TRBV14 CASSPGPNIPYEQYF TGTGCCAGCAGCCCGGGACCCAATATTCCCTACGAGCAGTACTTC
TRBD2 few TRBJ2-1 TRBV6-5 CASSYTPSGAKNEQFF TGTGCCAGCAGTTACACCCCGAGCGGGGCTAAGAATGAGCAGTTCTTC
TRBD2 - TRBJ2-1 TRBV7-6 CASTETSGSRNEQFF TGTGCCAGCACCGAGACTAGCGGGAGTCGGAATGAGCAGTTCTTC
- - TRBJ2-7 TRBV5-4 CASSLEVGTYEQYF TGTGCCAGCAGCTTGGAGGTAGGGACCTACGAGCAGTACTTC
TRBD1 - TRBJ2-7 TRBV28 CASSSSDRVGEQYF TGTGCCAGCAGTTCATCGGACAGGGTCGGCGAGCAGTACTTC
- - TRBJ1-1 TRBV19 CASIGSTEAFF TGTGCCAGTATTGGGAGCACTGAAGCTTTCTTT
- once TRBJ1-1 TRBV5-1 CASREGGLGNTEAFF TGCGCCAGCAGGGAGGGGGGTCTTGGGAACACTGAAGCTTTCTTT
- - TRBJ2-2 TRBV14 CASSQFRSGELFF TGTGCCAGCAGCCAATTCCGGAGCGGGGAGCTGTTTTTT
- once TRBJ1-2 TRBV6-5 CASSYQGGAGGYTF TGTGCCAGCAGTTACCAAGGAGGGGCCGGGGGCTACACCTTC
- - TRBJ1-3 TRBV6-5 CASSSVGNTIYF TGTGCCAGCAGCTCTGTAGGAAACACCATATATTTT
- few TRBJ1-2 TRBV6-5 CASSGRESAGGGYTF TGTGCCAGCAGTGGTCGGGAGTCTGCTGGGGGAGGCTACACCTTC
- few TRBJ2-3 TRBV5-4 CASSFRPDTQYF TGTGCCAGCAGCTTTCGTCCAGATACGCAGTATTTT
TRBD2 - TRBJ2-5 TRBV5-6 CASSLLAGVEETQYF TGTGCCAGCAGCTTGCTAGCGGGGGTGGAAGAGACCCAGTACTTC
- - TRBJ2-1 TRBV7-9 CASRSGLDGEQFF TGTGCCAGCAGGTCAGGGCTCGACGGAGAGCAGTTCTTC
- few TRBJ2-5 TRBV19 CASSLKAETQYF TGTGCCAGCAGCCTTAAAGCGGAGACCCAGTACTTC
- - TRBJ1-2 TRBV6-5 CASSIQGNYGYTF TGTGCCAGCAGTATTCAGGGAAACTATGGCTACACCTTC
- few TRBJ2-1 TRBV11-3 CASSFRGDEQFF TGTGCCAGCAGCTTCAGGGGAGATGAGCAGTTCTTC
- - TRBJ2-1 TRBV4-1 CASSQGGGPYNEQFF TGCGCCAGCAGCCAAGGGGGCGGTCCCTACAATGAGCAGTTCTTC
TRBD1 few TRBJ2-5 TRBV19 CASSGTGATETQYF TGTGCCAGTAGCGGGACAGGGGCGACGGAGACCCAGTACTTC
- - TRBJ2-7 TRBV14 CASSQQWAGEQYF TGTGCCAGCAGCCAGCAATGGGCCGGGGAGCAGTACTTC